This entry is about one TCR beta chain. Its target is not known. Time point of the sample: pre-treatment sample, taken before nivolumab and TIL therapy. Pleural nodules or supraclavicular lymph nodes made up most of the excised metastases sampled. This was the immunoSEQ v3 assay. Method: immunoSEQ multiplex PCR; TCRdb's copy keeps in-frame clones and lacks some. The table lists approximately 27,000 clones, over 55% of them singletons, with roughly 7.3% in the top ten. This entry comes from a study of TIL therapy for anti-PD-1-resistant metastatic lung cancer. The J segment lost 8 bases and the V segment lost 3 bases, leaving 5 bases of the junction unmatched. The CDR3 is 14 amino acids. Looked up from germline, CDR1 is SGHNT and CDR2 is YYREEE (reference sequence). Findings and caveats of the study: Many TIL product clones were absent from baseline tumor, suggesting clonal contraction.

This clonotype originated in a person aged 25-80 years with non-small cell lung cancer. The V and J genes are TRBV5-4 and TRBJ2-7; TRBD2 matches at 13 bases. The specimen was tumor tissue, collected at baseline. CDR3 DNA sequence: TGTGCCAGCAGCTCCGGACTAGCGGGGGTTCAGCAGTACTTC. It codes for CASSSGLAGVQQYF. Filled out from reference TRBV5-4 and TRBJ2-7, the complete variable domain reads ETGVTQSPTHLIKTRGQQVTLRCSSQSGHNTVSWYQQALGQGPQFIFQYYREEENGRGNFPPRFSGLQFPNYSSELNVNALELDDSALYLCASSSGLAGVQQYFGPGTRLTVT.